These 30 T cell receptor beta chains came from one sample sequenced in a study of CD8+CD57+ T cells in acquired aplastic anemia (dated by TCRdb to the late 2010s). Sequencing was performed on an Illumina HiSeq 2000. Genomic DNA served as template for TCR beta VDJ combination and CDR3 sequence profiling. In TCRdb, the public reads were trimmed at Q25 with fastp and aligned with MiXCR, with productive beta chains retained. Each entry is one CDR3 protein sequence, shown with its most common DNA and genes. In all, the sample holds some 180,000 distinct CDR3 sequences, and roughly 65% of those were seen once. Approximately 46% of the sample lies in the top ten. The patients picked for sequencing were ones in whom flow cytometry had shown an expansion of CD8+CD57+ cells. Material: sorted CD4+, CD8+, or CD8+CD57+ T cells (not recorded which) from PBMCs. All receptors come from a human donor with aplastic anemia.

This chain connects TRBV10-3 to TRBJ2-7; TRBD1 aligns across 10 bases. Germline V gene lookup returns CDR1 ENHRY and CDR2 SYGVKD. The length of the CDR3 is 16 residues. The trim removed 4 bases at V and 2 bases at J, leaving 8 bases unmatched. The CDR3 protein is CAISATGGLRAYEQYF. The CDR3 DNA reads TGTGCCATCAGTGCGACAGGGGGCCTGAGGGCCTACGAGCAGTACTTC.

Notes on this clonotype: At one boundary the junction diverges from the germline segment, which might be a read error. The chain uses TRBV20-1 and TRBJ1-4; no reliable D call. CDR1 and CDR2 (germline): DFQATT, SNEGSKA (reference sequence). CDR3 length equals 11 residues. Here the CDR3 reads CSAAAGSKEGF. The DNA of the CDR3 is TGCAGTGCTGCAGCCGGGTCCAAAGAAGGTTTT.

This clonotype was seen at least ten times. The rearrangement uses TRBV4-2 and TRBJ1-5; the D is unclear. V was pared by 2 bases and J by 0 bases, with 17 bases between. Germline CDR1 reads LGHNA; CDR2 reads YNFKEQ. CDR3 length equals 18 residues. The CDR3 DNA follows: TGTGCCAGCAGCCAAAAATTTCCGGCACTCGATAGCAATCAGCCCCAGCATTTT. Protein sequence: CASSQKFPALDSNQPQHF.

There are many counts of this clonotype. This chain uses TRBV19 with TRBJ2-7; 8 positions agree with TRBD1. The length of the CDR3 is 15 residues. Germline values: CDR1 LNHDA, CDR2 SQIVND (reference sequence). The V segment lost 5 bases and the J segment 2 bases; nucleotides outside the gene matches: 8. CDR3 coding DNA: TGTGCCAGTAGTCACACAGGGGGGATTACCTACGAGCAGTACTTC. This translates into CASSHTGGITYEQYF.

The chain carries TRBV29-1 and TRBJ1-1; D is perhaps TRBD1 (6 bases). The CDR3 has 13 residues. The V gene lost 8 bases and the J gene lost 0 bases, with 13 bases spanning the gap. CDR1 and CDR2 (germline): SQVTM, ANQGSEA. The CDR3, as DNA: TGCAGCCAGCGGACAGACATGAACACTGAAGCTTTCTTT. Its translation is CSQRTDMNTEAFF.

The chain couples TRBV7-2 to TRBJ1-3; D perhaps matches TRBD1 (5 bases). Germline assignment: CDR1 SGHTA and CDR2 FQGNSA. This CDR3 is built from 16 residues. Deletions cut 4 bases from V and 2 bases from J, with 15 bases between. In DNA, the CDR3 is TGTGCCAGCAGCTCGCCGGGACCCGGGACTGGAAACACCATATATTTT. This translates into CASSSPGPGTGNTIYF.

This clonotype was seen more than once but under ten times. This chain connects TRBV20-1 to TRBJ2-7; TRBD2 might be the D (6 bases). V lost 1 base to trimming and J lost 7 bases, with 8 bases between them. CDR1 DFQATT and CDR2 SNEGSKA come from the germline V gene (reference sequence). This CDR3 region has 11 residues. The CDR3 nucleotides are TGCAGTGCTAGAGTGGGGAGGGAGCAGTACTTC. It yields the protein CSARVGREQYF.

The chain couples TRBV6-1 to TRBJ2-6, with D maybe TRBD1 (6 bases). Per the germline V gene, CDR1 is MNHNS and CDR2 is SASEGT. V shed 6 bases and J shed 4 bases, with 16 bases lying between them. This CDR3 comprises 16 residues. The CDR3, as DNA: TGTGCCAGCAGAAAACACAGGGTCCCCGGGGCCAACGTCCTGACTTTC. It yields the protein CASRKHRVPGANVLTF.

This sequence joins TRBV24-1 and TRBJ2-5; no definite D call. The length of the CDR3 is 11 residues. From germline, CDR1 is KGHDR and CDR2 SFDVKD. Trimming pared 7 bases from V and 7 bases from J, leaving 9 bases between. In DNA, the CDR3 is TGTGCCACCAGGGGTGGCGGGACCCAGTACTTC. It translates to CATRGGGTQYF.

The CDR3 DNA is TGTGCCAGCAGCTTCGGACAGGGTCTCTCCTACGAGCAGTACTTC. It yields the protein CASSFGQGLSYEQYF. The chain combines TRBV7-9 with TRBJ2-7; 8 nucleotides align to TRBD1. The CDR3 is 15 residues long. In germline, CDR1 is SEHNR, CDR2 FQNEAQ (reference sequence). J was trimmed by 0 bases and V by 3 bases; bases with no gene match: 4. Looking up the rest from reference TRBV7-9 and TRBJ2-7 gives the full variable domain: DTGVSQNPRHKITKRGQNVTFRCDPISEHNRLYWYRQTLGQGPEFLTYFQNEAQLEKSRLLSDRFSAERPKGSFSTLEIQRTEQGDSAMYLCASSFGQGLSYEQYFGPGTRLTVT.

The gene calls are TRBV27 and TRBJ2-3; D remains ambiguous. With 3 bases removed from V and 0 bases from J, the gap between germline ends came to 10 bases. Germline V lookup: CDR1 MNHEY, CDR2 SMNVEV (reference sequence). This CDR3 has 15 amino acids. The CDR3 DNA follows: TGTGCCAGCAGTTTCACCGCCTCTAGCACAGATACGCAGTATTTT. It is translated as CASSFTASSTDTQYF.

The genes are TRBV6-5 and TRBJ1-6; D ambiguous. CDR3 length: 15 amino acids. The germline gives CDR1 MNHEY, CDR2 SVGAGI. V dropped 5 bases and J dropped 6 bases, with 14 bases sitting between them. In nucleotides, the CDR3 is TGTGCCAGCAGTCCCCCCCCGGGATTTAATTCACCCCTCCACTTT. Its translation is CASSPPPGFNSPLHF.

The rearrangement joins TRBV6-6 to TRBJ1-2; 7 bases line up with TRBD1. Germline V lookup: CDR1 MNHNY, CDR2 SVGAGI (reference sequence). This CDR3 spans 14 amino acids. The J segment lost 3 bases and the V segment lost 6 bases, leaving 7 bases of the junction unmatched. The CDR3 region is CASRRLQGDYGYTF. In nucleotides, the CDR3 is TGTGCCAGCAGGAGGTTGCAGGGGGACTATGGCTACACCTTC.

The CDR3 coding sequence is TGCAGTGCTAGCCAGGGGGCGCCCACAGATACGCAGTATTTT. Translated: CSASQGAPTDTQYF. This sequence joins TRBV20-1 and TRBJ2-3, with 8 bases lining up with TRBD1. V shed 3 bases and J 2 bases; nucleotides not matched to a gene: 4. Germline V gene sequence: CDR1 DFQATT, CDR2 SNEGSKA (reference sequence). This CDR3 is built from 14 residues.

The chain uses TRBV19 and TRBJ2-3; D ambiguous. The CDR3 runs 12 residues. The ends were cut back, 5 bases at V and 4 bases at J, with 7 bases in the middle. Germline V lookup: CDR1 LNHDA, CDR2 SQIVND (reference sequence). The CDR3 is CASSLRPDTQYF. For the CDR3, the DNA is TGTGCCAGTAGTCTTAGGCCAGATACGCAGTATTTT.

Ten or more counts support this clonotype. The chain carries TRBV9 and TRBJ1-3; weak D call: TRBD1 (5 bases). Germline V lookup: CDR1 SGDLS, CDR2 YYNGEE. The CDR3 covers 15 residues. The ends were cut back, 0 bases at V and 3 bases at J, with 10 bases in the middle. The CDR3 loop is CASSVGGVDGNTIYF. CDR3 in DNA: TGTGCCAGCAGCGTAGGGGGGGTGGATGGAAACACCATATATTTT. Looking up the rest from reference TRBV9 and TRBJ1-3 gives the full variable domain: DSGVTQTPKHLITATGQRVTLRCSPRSGDLSVYWYQQSLDQGLQFLIQYYNGEERAKGNILERFSAQQFPDLHSELNLSSLELGDSALYFCASSVGGVDGNTIYFGEGSWLTVV.

The chain is built from TRBV19 and TRBJ1-1; tentative D call: TRBD1 (5 bases). The CDR3 contains 15 residues. Germline V gene lookup returns CDR1 LNHDA and CDR2 SQIVND (reference sequence). The ends were cut back, 1 base at V and 1 base at J, with 10 bases in the middle. DNA for the CDR3: TGTGCCAGTAGTATAGGTCTGGGGGAGAACACTGAAGCTTTCTTT. It specifies CASSIGLGENTEAFF.

V gene TRBV9 combines with J gene TRBJ1-6; no firm D call. CDR1 is SGDLS, CDR2 YYNGEE, per germline. This CDR3 has 16 residues. Between the trimmed V and J ends, which lost 0 bases and 2 bases, there was a span of 9 bases. CDR3 coding DNA: TGTGCCAGCAGCGTAGAGGAAGTGACCTATAATTCACCCCTCCACTTT. Its translation is CASSVEEVTYNSPLHF.

The J gene is TRBJ2-5, the V gene TRBV14; the D gene is possibly TRBD2 (6 bases). Between the trimmed V and J ends, which lost 4 bases and 8 bases, there was a span of 23 bases. Looked up from germline, CDR1 is SGHDN and CDR2 is FVKESK. This CDR3 comprises 16 residues. Here the CDR3 reads CASSPTGGSGVLTQYF. The CDR3 bases are TGTGCCAGCAGCCCCACAGGAGGTAGCGGAGTCCTAACCCAGTACTTC.

This chain links TRBV14 with TRBJ2-7; perhaps TRBD1 as D (5 bases). This CDR3 has 18 amino acids. V was pared by 0 bases and J by 1 base, with 19 bases between. Germline lookup yields CDR1 SGHDN and CDR2 FVKESK. This CDR3 is CASSQDQFAAGWSYEQYF. CDR3 DNA: TGTGCCAGCAGCCAAGATCAGTTTGCGGCAGGGTGGTCCTACGAGCAGTACTTC.

The chain carries TRBV12-3 or TRBV12-4 and TRBJ2-6; D is undetermined. Between the trimmed V and J ends, which lost 3 bases and 4 bases, there was a span of 7 bases. The CDR3 totals 14 residues. CDR3 nucleotide sequence: TGTGCCAGCAGTTTTAGTACAGGGGCCAACGTCCTGACTTTC. Encoded protein: CASSFSTGANVLTF.

The rearrangement joins TRBV20-1 to TRBJ2-7, with 8 positions matching TRBD1. J lost 5 bases, V lost 2 bases, and 8 bases had no gene match. CDR3 length equals 14 residues. The germline CDR1 and CDR2 sequences are DFQATT and SNEGSKA (reference sequence). CDR3 protein: CSARPETGDHEQYF. CDR3 bases: TGCAGTGCTAGACCCGAGACAGGGGACCACGAGCAGTACTTC.

V is TRBV6-1 and J is TRBJ2-7; no reliable D call. This CDR3 has 15 residues. Germline V gives CDR1 MNHNS, CDR2 SASEGT. Trimming left V 5 bases short and J 2 bases short, with 16 bases between. CDR3 residues: CASSLRWNSPYEQYF. DNA for the CDR3: TGTGCCAGCAGTTTGAGGTGGAACAGCCCCTACGAGCAGTACTTC.

V usage is TRBV15 and J usage is TRBJ1-1, with unresolved D. The CDR3 is 13 amino acids. The ends were cut back, 1 base at V and 1 base at J, with 4 bases in the middle. Germline V gene sequence: CDR1 LNHNV, CDR2 YYDKDF (reference sequence). This CDR3 is CATSRVQNTEAFF. The CDR3 coding sequence is TGTGCCACCAGCAGAGTTCAGAACACTGAAGCTTTCTTT.

The chain links TRBV5-1 to TRBJ1-1, with 8 positions matching TRBD1. V was clipped by 4 bases and J by 6 bases; unmatched bases: 11. Germline V CDR1 and CDR2: SGHRS, YFSETQ. There are 15 residues in the CDR3. The CDR3 loop reads CASSRGQGKVPEAFF. The CDR3, as DNA: TGCGCCAGCAGCCGTGGACAGGGAAAGGTCCCTGAAGCTTTCTTT.

The chain employs TRBV5-1 and TRBJ2-1; 13 bases map to TRBD2. The germline V gene has CDR1 SGHRS and CDR2 YFSETQ. V lost 4 bases to trimming and J lost 1 base; unmatched junction nucleotides: 5. The CDR3 contains 17 residues. CDR3 in amino acids: CASSPGLAGASYNEQFF. In DNA form, the CDR3 reads TGCGCCAGCAGCCCAGGACTAGCGGGAGCATCCTACAATGAGCAGTTCTTC. Full variable domain (outside the CDR3, taken from reference TRBV5-1 and TRBJ2-1): KAGVTQTPRYLIKTRGQQVTLSCSPISGHRSVSWYQQTPGQGLQFLFEYFSETQRNKGNFPGRFSGRQFSNSRSEMNVSTLELGDSALYLCASSPGLAGASYNEQFFGPGTRLTVL.

This clonotype was seen repeatedly, ten times or more. This chain links TRBV7-9 with TRBJ1-1; D possibly corresponds to TRBD1 (5 bases). There are 13 residues in the CDR3. Trimming took off 3 bases at V and 8 bases at J, with 13 bases between the two ends. Germline V gene sequence: CDR1 SEHNR, CDR2 FQNEAQ (reference sequence). CDR3 DNA: TGTGCCAGCAGCTTGGGGCTATTGGACGAAGCTTTCTTT. It yields the protein CASSLGLLDEAFF.

This clonotype was seen more than once but under ten times. J is TRBJ2-2 and V is TRBV4-2; weak D call: TRBD2 (5 bases). The CDR3 runs 16 residues. The germline V gene encodes CDR1 LGHNA and CDR2 YNFKEQ. V lost 8 bases to trimming and J lost 0 bases, with 16 bases between them. CDR3 nucleotide sequence: TGTGCCAGCGAGGGTGTAGCTTCCTCGAACACCGGGGAGCTGTTTTTT. Protein sequence: CASEGVASSNTGELFF.

The V call is TRBV2, the J call TRBJ1-2; 10 bases line up with TRBD1. Germline trimming cut 7 bases from V and 0 bases from J; bases unmatched to any gene: 8. The CDR3 consists of 16 residues. Germline-derived CDR1 and CDR2 are SNHLY and FYNNEI. The CDR3 DNA is TGTGCCAGCATAGGACAGGGGGTAATAACTAACTATGGCTACACCTTC. It is translated as CASIGQGVITNYGYTF.

The count of this clonotype is one. The chain combines TRBV19 with TRBJ2-2; 7 bases are shared with TRBD1. The CDR3 is 15 amino acids. V dropped 4 bases and J dropped 7; count of bases not matched to a gene: 9. The germline V gene encodes CDR1 LNHDA and CDR2 SQIVND (reference sequence). CDR3 sequence: CASSTRQGLIGELFF. In nucleotides, the CDR3 is TGTGCCAGTAGTACGAGACAGGGTCTGATCGGGGAGCTGTTTTTT.